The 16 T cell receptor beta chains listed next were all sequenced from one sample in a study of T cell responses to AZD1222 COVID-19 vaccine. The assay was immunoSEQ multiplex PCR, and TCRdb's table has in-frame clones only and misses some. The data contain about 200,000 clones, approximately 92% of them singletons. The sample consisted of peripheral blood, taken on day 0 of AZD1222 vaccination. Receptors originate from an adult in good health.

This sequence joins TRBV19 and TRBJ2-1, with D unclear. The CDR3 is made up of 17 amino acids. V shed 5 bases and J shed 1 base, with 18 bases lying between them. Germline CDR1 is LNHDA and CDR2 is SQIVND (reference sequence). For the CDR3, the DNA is TGTGCCAGTAGTTTCGGGTCCGGACGGATATCCTACAATGAGCAGTTCTTC. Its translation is CASSFGSGRISYNEQFF. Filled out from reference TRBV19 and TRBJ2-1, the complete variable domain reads DGGITQSPKYLFRKEGQNVTLSCEQNLNHDAMYWYRQDPGQGLRLIYYSQIVNDFQKGDIAEGYSVSREKKESFPLTVTSAQKNPTAFYLCASSFGSGRISYNEQFFGPGTRLTVL.

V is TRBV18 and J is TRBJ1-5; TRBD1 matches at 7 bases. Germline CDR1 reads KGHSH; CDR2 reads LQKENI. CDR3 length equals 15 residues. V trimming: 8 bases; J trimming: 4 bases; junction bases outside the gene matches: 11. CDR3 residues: CASVQGGTSNQPQHF. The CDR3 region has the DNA TGTGCCAGCGTTCAGGGGGGGACCAGTAATCAGCCCCAGCATTTT.

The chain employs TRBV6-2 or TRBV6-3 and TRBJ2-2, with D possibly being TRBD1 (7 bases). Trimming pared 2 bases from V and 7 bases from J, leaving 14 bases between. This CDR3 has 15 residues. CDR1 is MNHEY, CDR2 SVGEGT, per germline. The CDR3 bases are TGTGCCAGCAGTTACCGCAGGGGGAGGTTCGGGGAGCTGTTTTTT. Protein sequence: CASSYRRGRFGELFF.

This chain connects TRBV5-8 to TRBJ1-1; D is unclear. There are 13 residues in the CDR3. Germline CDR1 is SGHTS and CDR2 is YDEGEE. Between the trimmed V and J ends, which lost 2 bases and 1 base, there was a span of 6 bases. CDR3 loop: CASSFMGNTEAFF. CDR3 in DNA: TGTGCCAGCAGCTTCATGGGGAACACTGAAGCTTTCTTT.

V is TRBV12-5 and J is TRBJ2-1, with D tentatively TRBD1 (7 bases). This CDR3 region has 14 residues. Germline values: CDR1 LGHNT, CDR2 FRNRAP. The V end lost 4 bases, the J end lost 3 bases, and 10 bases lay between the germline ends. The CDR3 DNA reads TGTGCTAGTGGTTGGGGGGACAGCTACAATGAGCAGTTCTTC. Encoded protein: CASGWGDSYNEQFF.

CDR3 in DNA: TGTGCCAGCAGCTCGGGACTAGCGGGGGTAGATACGCAGTATTTT. The encoded protein is CASSSGLAGVDTQYF. V gene TRBV5-4 combines with J gene TRBJ2-3, with 14 bases matching TRBD2. The length of the CDR3 is 15 residues. Trimming took 3 bases from V and 5 from J; bases not matched to a gene: 2. Germline CDR1 SGHNT, CDR2 YYREEE (reference sequence).

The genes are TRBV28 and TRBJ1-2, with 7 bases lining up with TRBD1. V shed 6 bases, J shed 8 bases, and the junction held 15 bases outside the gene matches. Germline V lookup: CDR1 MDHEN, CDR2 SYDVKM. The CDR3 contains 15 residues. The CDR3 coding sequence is TGTGCCAGCAGCCAACCCGACAGGGCGGGAAAGGGCTACACCTTC. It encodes CASSQPDRAGKGYTF.

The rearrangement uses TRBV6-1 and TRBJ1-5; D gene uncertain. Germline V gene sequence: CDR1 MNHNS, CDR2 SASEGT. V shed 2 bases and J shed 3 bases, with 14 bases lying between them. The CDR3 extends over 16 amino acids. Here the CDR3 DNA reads TGTGCCAGCAGTGAATGGGATGCCAGCAACAATCAGCCCCAGCATTTT. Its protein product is CASSEWDASNNQPQHF.

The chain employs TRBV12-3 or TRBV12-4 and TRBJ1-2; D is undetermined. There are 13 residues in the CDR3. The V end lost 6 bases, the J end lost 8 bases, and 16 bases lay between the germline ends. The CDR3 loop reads CASSSQLLRGYTF. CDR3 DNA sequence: TGTGCCAGCAGCTCCCAGCTTCTGAGGGGCTACACCTTC.

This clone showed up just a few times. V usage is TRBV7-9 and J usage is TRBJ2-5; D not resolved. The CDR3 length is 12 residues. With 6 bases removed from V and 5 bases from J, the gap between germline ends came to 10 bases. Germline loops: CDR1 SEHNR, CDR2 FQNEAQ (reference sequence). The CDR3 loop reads CASRINSETQYF. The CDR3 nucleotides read TGTGCCAGCAGGATTAACTCGGAGACCCAGTACTTC.

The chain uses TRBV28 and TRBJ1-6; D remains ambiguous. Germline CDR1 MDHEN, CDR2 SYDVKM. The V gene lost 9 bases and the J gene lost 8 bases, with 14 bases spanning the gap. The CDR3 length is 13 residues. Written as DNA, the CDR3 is TGTGCCAGTCTGAGGGAATGGGATTCACCCCTCCACTTT. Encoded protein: CASLREWDSPLHF.

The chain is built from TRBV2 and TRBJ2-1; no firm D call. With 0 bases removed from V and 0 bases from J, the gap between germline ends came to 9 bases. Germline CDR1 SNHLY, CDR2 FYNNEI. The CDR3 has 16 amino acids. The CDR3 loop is CASSEARSSSYNEQFF. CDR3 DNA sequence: TGTGCCAGCAGTGAAGCACGGAGCAGCTCCTACAATGAGCAGTTCTTC.

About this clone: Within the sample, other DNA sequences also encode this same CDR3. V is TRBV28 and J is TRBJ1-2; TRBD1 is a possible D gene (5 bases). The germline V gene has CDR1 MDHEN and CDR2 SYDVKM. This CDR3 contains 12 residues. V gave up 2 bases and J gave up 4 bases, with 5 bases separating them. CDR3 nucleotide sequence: TGTGCCAGCAGTTTAGGGGGCTATGGCTACACCTTC. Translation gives CASSLGGYGYTF.

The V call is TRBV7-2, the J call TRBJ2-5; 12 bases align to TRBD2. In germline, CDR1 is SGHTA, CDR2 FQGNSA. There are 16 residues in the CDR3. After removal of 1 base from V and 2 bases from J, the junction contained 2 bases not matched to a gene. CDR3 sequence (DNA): TGTGCCAGCAGCTTAGGCCTAGCGGGGGGGCAAGAGACCCAGTACTTC. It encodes CASSLGLAGGQETQYF. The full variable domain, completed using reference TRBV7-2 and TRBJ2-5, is GAGVSQSPSNKVTEKGKDVELRCDPISGHTALYWYRQSLGQGLEFLIYFQGNSAPDKSGLPSDRFSAERTGGSVSTLTIQRTQQEDSAVYLCASSLGLAGGQETQYFGPGTRLLVL.

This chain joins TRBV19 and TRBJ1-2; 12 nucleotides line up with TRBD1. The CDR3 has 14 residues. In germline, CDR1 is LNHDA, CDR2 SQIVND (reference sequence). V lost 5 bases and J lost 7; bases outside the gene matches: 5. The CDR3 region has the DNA TGTGCCAGTAGTTCGGGACAGGGGGCTTTTGGCTACACCTTC. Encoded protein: CASSSGQGAFGYTF.

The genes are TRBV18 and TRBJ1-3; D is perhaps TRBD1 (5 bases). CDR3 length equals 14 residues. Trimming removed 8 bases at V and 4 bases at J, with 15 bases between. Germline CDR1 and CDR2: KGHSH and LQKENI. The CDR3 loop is CASRPPGGGNTIYF. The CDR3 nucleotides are TGTGCCAGCCGGCCTCCGGGGGGAGGAAACACCATATATTTT. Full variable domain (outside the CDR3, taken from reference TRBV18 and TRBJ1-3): NAGVMQNPRHLVRRRGQEARLRCSPMKGHSHVYWYRQLPEEGLKFMVYLQKENIIDESGMPKERFSAEFPKEGPSILRIQQVVRGDSAAYFCASRPPGGGNTIYFGEGSWLTVV.